Sequencing of this T cell receptor (beta chain) was carried out in a study of T cell changes during pregnancy in multiple sclerosis (dated by TCRdb to between 2019 and 2020). A note on the overall study: In women with multiple sclerosis, the researchers looked at how the T cell repertoire shifted as pregnancy progressed.

Library preparation used the immunoSEQ multiplex PCR assay. The table comes from immuneACCESS by way of TCRdb, which keeps in-frame sequences with V and J called. Part of the clones is missing from these tables; in studies checked, under half for an unresolved V gene and the rest for unknown reasons. Here the sample has some 97,000 clones; about 94% occur a single time. The top ten hold around 0.9% of the sample. Remarks on this clone: What antigen it recognizes has not been identified. One base away there is no much larger clone; base qualities are not given.

At the junction V is shortened by 3 bases and J by 4 bases, with 15 bases in between. Including cysteine and phenylalanine, the CDR3 has 15 amino acids. Only the CDR3 region is kept as DNA, spanning 45 bases read in frame from base 1. As encoded in the germline V gene (reference sequence), CDR1 is LNHDA while CDR2 is SQIVND. Recombination joined TRBV19 with TRBJ1-2; no D gene is confidently identified. Sequencing was performed on peripheral blood, taken before pregnancy. The TCR comes from a female donor with multiple sclerosis, enrolled in a pregnancy study. The CDR3 reads CASSIPGTPTYGYTF. The base sequence is TGTGCCAGTAGTATTCCAGGTACCCCCACCTATGGCTACACCTTC.